These 6 T cell receptor beta chains were sequenced from one sample in a study of immune evolution from preneoplasia to lung adenocarcinoma. Libraries were prepared by immunoSEQ multiplex PCR; TCRdb keeps only in-frame clonotypes and omits some of them. This table has about 11,000 clones, more than 60% appearing once. The sample was FFPE minimally invasive lung adenocarcinoma tissue. The receptors were sampled from a person aged 55-80 years with lung adenocarcinoma.

The chain combines TRBV9 with TRBJ2-1; 12 nucleotides line up with TRBD2. CDR3 size: 17 residues. J was trimmed by 4 bases and V by 0 bases; bases with no gene match: 5. Germline V gene sequence: CDR1 SGDLS, CDR2 YYNGEE. The CDR3, as DNA: TGTGCCAGCAGCGTAGGGAATCTAGCGGGAGGGTACAATGAGCAGTTCTTC. Amino acids: CASSVGNLAGGYNEQFF.

The chain links TRBV19 to TRBJ2-6; 8 nucleotides align to TRBD2. In germline, CDR1 is LNHDA, CDR2 SQIVND (reference sequence). The CDR3 contains 17 residues. Trimming removed 1 base from V and 0 bases from J; junction bases left unmatched: 2. The CDR3 is CASSIAGGGSGANVLTF. In nucleotides, the CDR3 is TGTGCCAGTAGTATAGCGGGAGGGGGCTCTGGGGCCAACGTCCTGACTTTC. Together with reference TRBV19 and TRBJ2-6, the CDR3 gives the full variable domain: DGGITQSPKYLFRKEGQNVTLSCEQNLNHDAMYWYRQDPGQGLRLIYYSQIVNDFQKGDIAEGYSVSREKKESFPLTVTSAQKNPTAFYLCASSIAGGGSGANVLTFGAGSRLTVL.

This sequence joins TRBV7-8 and TRBJ1-2; tentatively, D is TRBD1 (6 bases). The CDR3 contains 15 residues. The germline gives CDR1 SGHVS, CDR2 FQNEAQ. V gave up 5 bases and J gave up 0 bases, with 13 bases separating them. CDR3 nucleotides: TGTGCCAGCAGCCCTAGGACAGCAGCTAACTATGGCTACACCTTC. As protein: CASSPRTAANYGYTF.

This clone was seen just once. The gene calls are TRBV7-2 and TRBJ2-7; D uncertain. CDR1 SGHTA and CDR2 FQGNSA come from the germline V gene. V lost 1 base to trimming and J lost 4 bases, with 8 bases between them. The CDR3 is 13 amino acids. This CDR3 reads CASSLVGPYEQYF. The DNA for the CDR3 is TGTGCCAGCAGCTTAGTGGGCCCATACGAGCAGTACTTC.

The chain employs TRBV5-6 and TRBJ2-1; 12 nucleotides match TRBD1. There are 17 residues in the CDR3. With 1 base clipped from V and 2 bases from J, the junction kept 4 bases outside the gene matches. Germline V gene data show CDR1 as SGHDT and CDR2 as YYEEEE. The CDR3 loop reads CASSLSGTGGAYNEQFF. CDR3 coding DNA: TGTGCCAGCAGCTTGTCCGGGACAGGGGGCGCCTACAATGAGCAGTTCTTC.

V gene TRBV5-8 combines with J gene TRBJ2-7, with D tentatively TRBD1 (6 bases). The CDR3 has 15 residues. Looked up from germline, CDR1 is SGHTS and CDR2 is YDEGEE. V lost 4 bases, J lost 6 bases, and 20 bases lay in between. The CDR3 sequence is CASSLQQGPRPEQYF. In DNA form, the CDR3 reads TGTGCCAGCAGCCTCCAACAGGGCCCAAGACCCGAGCAGTACTTC.